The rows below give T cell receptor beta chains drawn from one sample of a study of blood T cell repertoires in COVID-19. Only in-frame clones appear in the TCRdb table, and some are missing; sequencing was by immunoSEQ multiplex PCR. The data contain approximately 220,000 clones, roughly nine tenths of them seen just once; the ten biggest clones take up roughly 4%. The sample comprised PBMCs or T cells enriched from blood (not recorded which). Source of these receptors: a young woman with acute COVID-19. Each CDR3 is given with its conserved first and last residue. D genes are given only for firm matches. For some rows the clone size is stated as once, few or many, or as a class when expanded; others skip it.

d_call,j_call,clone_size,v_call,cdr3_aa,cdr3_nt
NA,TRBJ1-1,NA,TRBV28,CASSFDSLNTEAFF,TGTGCCAGCAGTTTTGACAGCCTGAACACTGAAGCTTTCTTT
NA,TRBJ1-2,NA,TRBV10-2,CASSESGYGYTF,TGCGCCAGCAGTGAGTCCGGCTATGGCTACACCTTC
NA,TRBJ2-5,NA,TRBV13,CASSTLGWGERHLQETQYF,TGTGCCAGCAGCACCCTTGGGTGGGGCGAGCGCCACCTCCAAGAGACCCAGTACTTC
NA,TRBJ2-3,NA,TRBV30,CAWSSGMGTQYF,TGTGCCTGGAGTTCAGGCATGGGTACGCAGTATTTT
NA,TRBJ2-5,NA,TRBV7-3,CASSLDRPFQETQYF,TGTGCCAGCAGCTTAGACAGACCCTTCCAAGAGACCCAGTACTTC
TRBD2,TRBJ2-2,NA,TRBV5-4,CASSLTSGGAFGELFF,TGTGCCAGCAGCCTAACCAGCGGGGGGGCCTTCGGGGAGCTGTTTTTT
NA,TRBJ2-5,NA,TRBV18,CASSPGVYQETQYF,TGTGCCAGCTCACCCGGGGTGTACCAAGAGACCCAGTACTTC
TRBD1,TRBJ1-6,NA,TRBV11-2,CASSLGWDRSSPLHF,TGTGCCAGCAGCCTAGGCTGGGACAGAAGTTCACCCCTCCACTTT
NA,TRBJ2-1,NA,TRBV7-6,CASSLARSGEQFF,TGTGCCAGCAGCTTAGCTAGAAGTGGTGAGCAGTTCTTC
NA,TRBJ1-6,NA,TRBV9,CASSEDSSYNSPLHF,TGTGCCAGCAGCGAGGACAGCTCCTATAATTCACCCCTCCACTTT
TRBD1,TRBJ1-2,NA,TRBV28,CASSSGQGGVYGYTF,TGTGCCAGCAGCTCCGGACAGGGTGGAGTCTATGGCTACACCTTC
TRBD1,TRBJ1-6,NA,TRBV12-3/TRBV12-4,CASSLGTASPLHF,TGTGCCAGCAGCCTCGGGACAGCATCACCCCTCCACTTT
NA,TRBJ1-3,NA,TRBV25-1,CASRQGAGNTIYF,TGTGCCAGCAGACAGGGTGCTGGAAACACCATATATTTT
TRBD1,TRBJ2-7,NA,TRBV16,CASSQGQDVSYEQYF,TGTGCCAGCAGCCAGGGACAGGACGTCTCCTACGAGCAGTACTTC
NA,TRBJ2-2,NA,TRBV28,CASSLALRLGGTGELFF,TGTGCCAGCAGTTTAGCCTTGCGGCTGGGTGGAACCGGGGAGCTGTTTTTT
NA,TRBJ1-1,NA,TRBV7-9,CASSLGIAANKAFF,TGTGCCAGCAGCTTAGGAATTGCTGCTAATAAGGCTTTCTTT
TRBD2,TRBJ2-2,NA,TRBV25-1,CASSEAKRGAVGELFF,TGTGCCAGCAGTGAAGCCAAGCGGGGGGCTGTCGGGGAGCTGTTTTTT
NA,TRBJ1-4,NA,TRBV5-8,CASSRGTYATNEKLFF,TGTGCCAGCAGCCGGGGGACGTATGCAACTAATGAAAAACTGTTTTTT
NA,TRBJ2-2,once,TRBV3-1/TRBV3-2,CASKRGTGELFF,TGTGCCAGCAAGCGCGGCACCGGGGAGCTGTTTTTT
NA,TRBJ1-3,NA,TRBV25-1,CASSTHDQKFSGNTIYF,TGTGCCAGCAGTACTCACGATCAAAAATTCTCTGGAAACACCATATATTTT
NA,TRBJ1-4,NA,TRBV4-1,CASSQGAAGPTNEKLFF,TGCGCCAGCAGCCAAGGAGCTGCGGGTCCAACTAATGAAAAACTGTTTTTT
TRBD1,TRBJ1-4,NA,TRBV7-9,CASSLLGGENEKLFF,TGTGCCAGCAGCTTACTAGGGGGCGAAAATGAAAAACTGTTTTTT
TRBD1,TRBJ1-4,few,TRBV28,CATAGTAEKLFF,TGTGCCACAGCTGGGACAGCTGAAAAACTGTTTTTT
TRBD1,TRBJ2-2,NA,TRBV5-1,CASSRTGTGGSANTGELFF,TGCGCCAGCAGCCGAACCGGGACAGGGGGATCAGCGAACACCGGGGAGCTGTTTTTT
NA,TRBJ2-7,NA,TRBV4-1,CASSQVPGDEQYF,TGCGCCAGCAGCCAAGTCCCAGGGGACGAGCAGTACTTC
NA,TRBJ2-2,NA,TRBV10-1,CASSVGRGTGELFF,TGCGCCAGCAGTGTAGGCCGCGGCACCGGGGAGCTGTTTTTT
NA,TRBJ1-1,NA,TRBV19,CASRHRDTEAFF,TGTGCCAGCCGACACAGGGACACTGAAGCTTTCTTT
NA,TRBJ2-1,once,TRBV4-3,CASSQEPLRGGNEQFF,TGCGCCAGCAGCCAAGAACCTTTAAGAGGGGGCAATGAGCAGTTCTTC
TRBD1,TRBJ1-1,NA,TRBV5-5,CASGASTGATEAFF,TGTGCCAGCGGAGCATCCACAGGGGCCACTGAAGCTTTCTTT
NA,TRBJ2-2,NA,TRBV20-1,CSASGRKRWDTGELFF,TGCAGTGCTAGTGGCAGGAAACGTTGGGACACCGGGGAGCTGTTTTTT
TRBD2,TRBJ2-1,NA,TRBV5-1,CASSSGLAGYNEQFF,TGCGCCAGCAGCTCCGGACTAGCGGGGTACAATGAGCAGTTCTTC
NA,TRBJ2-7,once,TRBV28,CASRGGEAYEQYF,TGTGCCAGCAGAGGAGGGGAGGCCTACGAGCAGTACTTC
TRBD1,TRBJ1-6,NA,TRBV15,CATRRGVPGQGYSPLHF,TGTGCCACCAGGCGAGGAGTCCCGGGACAGGGCTATTCACCCCTCCACTTT
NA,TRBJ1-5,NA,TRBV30,CAWSRYRNQPQHF,TGTGCCTGGAGTCGGTACCGCAATCAGCCCCAGCATTTT
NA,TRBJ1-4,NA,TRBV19,CASSGGLTATNEKLFF,TGTGCCAGTAGTGGGGGGTTAACGGCAACTAATGAAAAACTGTTTTTT
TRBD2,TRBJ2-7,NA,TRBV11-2,CASSNRGGGGEQYF,TGTGCCAGCTCTAACCGCGGGGGAGGAGGCGAGCAGTACTTC
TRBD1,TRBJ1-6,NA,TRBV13,CASSLWGQENSPLHF,TGTGCCAGCAGCTTATGGGGACAGGAGAATTCACCCCTCCACTTT
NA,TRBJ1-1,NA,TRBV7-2,CASTYGGTGTEAFF,TGTGCCAGTACCTACGGAGGGACGGGCACTGAAGCTTTCTTT
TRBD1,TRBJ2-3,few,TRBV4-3,CASSQGQGSVDTQYF,TGCGCCAGCAGCCAAGGACAGGGGAGCGTCGATACGCAGTATTTT
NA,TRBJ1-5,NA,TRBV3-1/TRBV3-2,CASSLQGKSQHF,TGTGCCAGCAGCCTACAGGGTAAATCCCAGCATTTT
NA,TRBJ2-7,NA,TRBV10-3,CAISDVQGPHEQYF,TGTGCCATCAGCGATGTCCAGGGTCCCCACGAGCAGTACTTC
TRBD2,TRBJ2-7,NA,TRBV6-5,CASSNGLAGYEQYF,TGTGCCAGCAGTAACGGACTAGCGGGGTACGAGCAGTACTTC
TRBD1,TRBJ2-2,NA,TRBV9,CASSGQHRGGELFF,TGTGCCAGCAGCGGCCAACACAGGGGCGGGGAGCTGTTTTTT
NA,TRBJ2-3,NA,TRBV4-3,CASSQFPPAPRRDTQYF,TGCGCCAGCAGCCAATTCCCCCCTGCTCCCCGGCGGGATACGCAGTATTTT
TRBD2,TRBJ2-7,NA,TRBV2,CASTPGLAGYEQYF,TGTGCCAGCACCCCGGGACTAGCGGGGTACGAGCAGTACTTC
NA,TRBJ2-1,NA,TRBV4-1,CASSPILPAYNEQFF,TGCGCCAGCAGCCCTATTCTGCCCGCCTACAATGAGCAGTTCTTC
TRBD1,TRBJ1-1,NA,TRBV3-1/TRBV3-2,CASSQVSRTGNTEAFF,TGTGCCAGCAGCCAAGTCTCCCGGACAGGAAACACTGAAGCTTTCTTT
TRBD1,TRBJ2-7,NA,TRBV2,CASSDPKSYRDSTYEQYF,TGTGCCAGCAGTGACCCTAAGAGCTACCGGGACAGTACCTACGAGCAGTACTTC
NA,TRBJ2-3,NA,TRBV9,CASSVGQADTQYF,TGTGCCAGCAGCGTGGGCCAGGCAGATACGCAGTATTTT
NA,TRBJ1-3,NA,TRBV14,CASSPPLRGYGNTIYF,TGTGCCAGCAGCCCGCCCTTAAGAGGGTATGGAAACACCATATATTTT
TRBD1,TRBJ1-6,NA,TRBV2,CASRADRGSPLHF,TGTGCCAGCAGGGCGGACAGGGGTTCACCCCTCCACTTT
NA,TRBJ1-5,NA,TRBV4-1,CASSQGRGRADQPQHF,TGCGCCAGCAGCCAAGGGAGGGGGAGGGCTGATCAGCCCCAGCATTTT
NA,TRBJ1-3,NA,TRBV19,CASSIPAGGNTIYF,TGTGCCAGTAGTATTCCCGCGGGAGGAAACACCATATATTTT
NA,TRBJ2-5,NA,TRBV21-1,CASSSWTSGGVWETQYF,TGTGCCAGCAGCTCATGGACTAGCGGGGGGGTTTGGGAGACCCAGTACTTC
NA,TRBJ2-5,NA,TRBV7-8,CASSSGRGNEETQYF,TGTGCCAGCAGTTCCGGACGGGGAAACGAAGAGACCCAGTACTTC